This T cell receptor (beta chain) originates from a study of cytomegalovirus exposure and HLA in healthy donors. Study results and limitations: Donor immune exposure was known only as CMV serostatus. When the data were analyzed later, several of the most significant clusters appeared to be linked to common viral pathogens. Per a prior analysis, the majority of TCR beta V segments were productive roughly 90% or roughly 30% of the time.

Concerning this clone itself: What it recognizes is unknown.

Vbeta (60) and Jbeta (13) primers were used in the PCR. Method: immunoSEQ multiplex PCR; TCRdb's copy keeps in-frame clones and lacks some. The table records over 200,000 clones, about 89% of them present only once. This CDR3 spans 11 amino acids. Trimming left V 2 bases short and J 4 bases short, with 5 bases between. Germline-derived CDR1 and CDR2 are DFQATT and SNEGSKA (reference sequence). The V and J genes are TRBV20-1 and TRBJ1-2; D not resolved. The sample comprised PBMCs. This TCR was sampled from a woman under 30 in good health and CMV-seronegative. This CDR3 reads CSARTSYGYTF. Written as DNA, the CDR3 is TGCAGTGCTAGAACCAGCTATGGCTACACCTTC.